This T cell receptor beta chain comes out of a study of blood T cells in healthy people across ages. Concerning this clonotype: Its antigen is as yet unknown.

V was trimmed by 7 bases and J by 5 bases, leaving 20 bases between them. Germline loops: CDR1 MNHEY, CDR2 SVGAGI. This CDR3 is 15 amino acids long. The study, taken as a whole, reports: Strong correlation existed between TCR beta diversity and naive T cell percentage. The recorded TCR beta diversity per million T cells decreased in a roughly linear manner with age.

Combining a sample-barcoded 5' primer with a J-beta primer mix, a second PCR ran for roughly 6 to 12 cycles. There were at least 3 million CDR3-containing paired-end reads obtained from each sample. Via MiXCR, TCRdb re-called the 5' RACE reads, giving one row per CDR3 protein. The sample holds 780,000 or so distinct CDR3 sequences, roughly three fifths seen once. This TCR derives from a man in his forties in good health. The chain recombines TRBV6-5 with TRBJ1-2; D ambiguous. Sequences were obtained from blood. CDR3 sequence (DNA): TGTGCCAGCACGCCAGTGGGTGTGGGGAAGTATGGCTACACCTTC. Translated, it gives CASTPVGVGKYGYTF.